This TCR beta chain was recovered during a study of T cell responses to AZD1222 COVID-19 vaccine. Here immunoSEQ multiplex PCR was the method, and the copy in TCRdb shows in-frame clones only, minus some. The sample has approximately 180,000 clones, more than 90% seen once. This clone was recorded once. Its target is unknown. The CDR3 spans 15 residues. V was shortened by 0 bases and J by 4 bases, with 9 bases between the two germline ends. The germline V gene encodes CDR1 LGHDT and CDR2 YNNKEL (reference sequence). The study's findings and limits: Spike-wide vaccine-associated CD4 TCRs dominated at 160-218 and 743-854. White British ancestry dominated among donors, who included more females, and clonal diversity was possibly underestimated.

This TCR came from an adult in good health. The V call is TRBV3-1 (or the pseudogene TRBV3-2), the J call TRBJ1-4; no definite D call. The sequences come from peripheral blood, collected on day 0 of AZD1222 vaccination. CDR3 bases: TGTGCCAGCAGCCAAGACGGTCGTGGTAATGAAAAACTGTTTTTT. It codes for CASSQDGRGNEKLFF.